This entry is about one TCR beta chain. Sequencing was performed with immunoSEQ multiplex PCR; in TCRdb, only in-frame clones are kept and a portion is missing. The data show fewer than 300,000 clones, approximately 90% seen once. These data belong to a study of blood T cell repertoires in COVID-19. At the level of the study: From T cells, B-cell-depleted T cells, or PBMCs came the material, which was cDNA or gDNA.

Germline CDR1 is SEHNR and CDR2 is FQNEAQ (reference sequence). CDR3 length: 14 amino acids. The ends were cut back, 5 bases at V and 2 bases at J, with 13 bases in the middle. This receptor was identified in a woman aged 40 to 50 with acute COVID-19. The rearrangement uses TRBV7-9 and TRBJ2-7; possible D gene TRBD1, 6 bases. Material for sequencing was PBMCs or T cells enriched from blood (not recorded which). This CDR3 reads CASSPTWTAYEQYF. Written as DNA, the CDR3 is TGTGCCAGCAGCCCCACCTGGACAGCCTACGAGCAGTACTTC.